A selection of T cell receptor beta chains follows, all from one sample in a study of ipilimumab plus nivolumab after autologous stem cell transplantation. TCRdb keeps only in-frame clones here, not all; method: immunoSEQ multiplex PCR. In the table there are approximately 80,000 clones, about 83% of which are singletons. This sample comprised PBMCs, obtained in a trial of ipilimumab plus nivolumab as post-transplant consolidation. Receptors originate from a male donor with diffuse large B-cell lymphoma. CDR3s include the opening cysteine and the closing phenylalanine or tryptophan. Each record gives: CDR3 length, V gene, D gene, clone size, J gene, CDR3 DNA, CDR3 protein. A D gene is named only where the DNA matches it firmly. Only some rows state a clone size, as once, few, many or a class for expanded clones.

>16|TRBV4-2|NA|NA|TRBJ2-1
TGTGCCAGCAGCCAAGAAGGTGTAGGGTACGACAATGAGCAGTTCTTC
CASSQEGVGYDNEQFF
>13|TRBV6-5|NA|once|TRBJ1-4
TGTGCCAGCAGTTACTCCTCGGGGGGAAAACTGTTTTTT
CASSYSSGGKLFF
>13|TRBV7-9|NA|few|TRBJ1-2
TGTGCCAGCAGGTCGGGAGGGAAAGGGCGCTACACCTTC
CASRSGGKGRYTF
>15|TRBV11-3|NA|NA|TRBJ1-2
TGTGCCAGCAGCTTAATAGGCAGGGGAGGCTATGGCTACACCTTC
CASSLIGRGGYGYTF
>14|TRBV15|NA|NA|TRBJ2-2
TGTGCCACCAGCAGAGATCTAGTGGCCGGGGAGCTGTTTTTT
CATSRDLVAGELFF
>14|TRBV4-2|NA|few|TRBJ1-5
TGTGCCAGCAGCCAAGGCAGGGCCAATCAGCCCCAGCATTTT
CASSQGRANQPQHF
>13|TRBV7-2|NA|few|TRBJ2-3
TGTGCCAGCAGCCTCGTGGGCACAGATACGCAGTATTTT
CASSLVGTDTQYF
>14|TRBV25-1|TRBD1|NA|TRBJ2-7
TGTGCCAGCACCAGGACAGGGAGTCCCTACGAGCAGTACTTC
CASTRTGSPYEQYF
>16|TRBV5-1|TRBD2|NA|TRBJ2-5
TGCGCCAGCAGCCCCGGACTAGCGGGGGTAAGGGAGACCCAGTACTTC
CASSPGLAGVRETQYF
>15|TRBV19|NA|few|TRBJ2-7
TGTGCCAGAGTAGGTGAGGGGACATTAACCTACGAGCAGTACTTC
CARVGEGTLTYEQYF
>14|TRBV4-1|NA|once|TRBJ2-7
TGCGCCAGCAGCCAAAGAGGCGATCCCTACGAGCAGTACTTC
CASSQRGDPYEQYF
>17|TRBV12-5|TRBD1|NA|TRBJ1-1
TGTGCTAGTGGTATATACAGGGGAGAAATGATGAACACTGAAGCTTTCTTT
CASGIYRGEMMNTEAFF
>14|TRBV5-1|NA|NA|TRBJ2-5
TGCGCCAGCAGCAAAGCGGCCCTCAGGGAGACCCAGTACTTC
CASSKAALRETQYF
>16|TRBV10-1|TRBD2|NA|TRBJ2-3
TGCGCCAGCCGAGGGACTAGCGAAAGTCACACAGATACGCAGTATTTT
CASRGTSESHTDTQYF
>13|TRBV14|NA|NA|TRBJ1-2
TGTGCCAGCAGCCGACAAGGGGTGGATGGCTACACCTTC
CASSRQGVDGYTF
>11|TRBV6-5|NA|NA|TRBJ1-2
TGTGCCAGCAGTAGTGTGCGGGGCTACACCTTC
CASSSVRGYTF
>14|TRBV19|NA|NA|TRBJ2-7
TGTGCCAGTAGTGTAGGCAGCGGCCCCTACGAGCAGTACTTC
CASSVGSGPYEQYF
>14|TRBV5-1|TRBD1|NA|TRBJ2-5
TGCGCCAGCAGCCCAGGACAGGGGGGGGAGACCCAGTACTTC
CASSPGQGGETQYF
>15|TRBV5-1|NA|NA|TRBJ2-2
TGCGCCAGCAGCTTGGACGAGGGAAGAACCGGGGAGCTGTTTTTT
CASSLDEGRTGELFF
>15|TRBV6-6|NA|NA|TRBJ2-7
TGTGCCAGCAGCCCTGGGACATCGGCCTTTTACGAGCAGTACTTC
CASSPGTSAFYEQYF
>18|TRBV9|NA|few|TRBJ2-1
TGTGCCAGCAGCGTATCTACCGGTGAAGGAAGGGTCGGGGTCGAGCAGTTCTTC
CASSVSTGEGRVGVEQFF